This passage covers 10 T cell receptor beta chains from one sample sequenced in a study of cytomegalovirus exposure and HLA in healthy donors. PCR was performed using 60 Vbeta and 13 Jbeta primers. Clones were read by immunoSEQ multiplex PCR, and TCRdb kept only the in-frame ones, dropping some. The sample comprises 35,000 to 45,000 clones, about 50% of which are singletons, and 9.5% to 13% rests with the top ten. Sequencing was carried out using PBMCs. The origin of the receptors is a human donor in good health.

The gene calls are TRBV5-5 and TRBJ1-5, with TRBD1 identical over 10 bases. The CDR3 is 18 residues long. The J segment lost 1 base and the V segment lost 0 bases, leaving 7 bases of the junction unmatched. Germline V gene lookup returns CDR1 SGHKS and CDR2 YYEKEE (reference sequence). The CDR3 loop is CASSLAGTGVISNQPQHF. The CDR3 region has the DNA TGTGCCAGCAGCTTGGCCGGGACAGGGGTGATCAGCAATCAGCCCCAGCATTTT.

The chain is built from TRBV19 and TRBJ2-4; 11 bases match TRBD1. This CDR3 comprises 16 residues. Germline V CDR1 and CDR2: LNHDA, SQIVND (reference sequence). With 5 bases clipped from V and 9 bases from J, the junction kept 12 bases outside the gene matches. The CDR3 nucleotides read TGTGCCAGTAGTCAACGGACAGGGGGCCGGTCGGGCATTCAGTACTTC. This sequence encodes CASSQRTGGRSGIQYF.

Concerning this clone: Other nucleotide sequences in the sample specify the same CDR3. V gene TRBV7-9 combines with J gene TRBJ2-7; 7 nucleotides agree with TRBD1. J lost 2 bases, V lost 2 bases, and 9 bases had no gene match. The CDR3 consists of 16 residues. From germline, CDR1 is SEHNR and CDR2 FQNEAQ (reference sequence). CDR3 sequence (DNA): TGTGCCAGCAGCTTATACGGACAGGCCCCCGCCTACGAGCAGTACTTC. Translated: CASSLYGQAPAYEQYF.

The rearrangement joins TRBV14 to TRBJ1-1; possibly TRBD1 for D (5 bases). Germline CDR1 and CDR2: SGHDN and FVKESK. V lost 0 bases to trimming and J lost 6 bases, with 8 bases between them. The CDR3 sequence is 13 residues long. The CDR3 DNA reads TGTGCCAGCAGCCAAGATCTCAGGGCTGAAGCTTTCTTT. Protein: CASSQDLRAEAFF.

The rearrangement uses TRBV9 and TRBJ2-1, with 13 bases matching TRBD2. This CDR3 contains 18 residues. With V trimmed by 3 bases and J by 9 bases, 15 bases remained unmatched. The germline gives CDR1 SGDLS, CDR2 YYNGEE. The CDR3 reads CASSEGGLAGNFRGEQFF. The CDR3, as DNA: TGTGCCAGCAGCGAGGGGGGACTAGCGGGGAACTTTAGGGGTGAGCAGTTCTTC.

J is TRBJ1-2 and V is TRBV28; 9 nucleotides align to TRBD1. Germline assignment: CDR1 MDHEN and CDR2 SYDVKM. V was clipped by 4 bases and J by 2 bases; unmatched bases: 5. There are 15 residues in the CDR3. DNA of the CDR3: TGTGCCAGCAGTTCAGCCGGGACAGGGAACTATGGCTACACCTTC. Translation gives CASSSAGTGNYGYTF.

In this sample, this clone turned up a few times. This chain joins TRBV19 and TRBJ1-3, with 7 bases that match TRBD1. The CDR3 totals 13 residues. V dropped 10 bases and J dropped 2; count of bases not matched to a gene: 5. The germline CDR1 and CDR2 sequences are LNHDA and SQIVND (reference sequence). CDR3 sequence: CATSTGTGNTIYF. CDR3 bases: TGTGCCACTTCGACAGGGACTGGAAACACCATATATTTT.

This clone came up a few times. This sequence joins TRBV27 and TRBJ2-7, with a tentative D call TRBD1 (5 bases). Germline CDR1 reads MNHEY; CDR2 reads SMNVEV (reference sequence). This CDR3 comprises 14 residues. V was trimmed by 3 bases and J by 3 bases, leaving 12 bases between them. For the CDR3, the DNA is TGTGCCAGCAGTTTGGGTAGAAGGGGCTACGAGCAGTACTTC. Translated: CASSLGRRGYEQYF.

This clone was picked up a small number of times. The rearrangement uses TRBV10-3 and TRBJ2-3, with 14 bases that match TRBD2. Germline loops: CDR1 ENHRY, CDR2 SYGVKD. The CDR3 loop spans 16 amino acids. With 6 bases clipped from V and 4 bases from J, the junction kept 6 bases outside the gene matches. CDR3 coding DNA: TGTGCCATCAGCCCAGGGACTAGCGGGAGCCCAGATACGCAGTATTTT. It specifies CAISPGTSGSPDTQYF.

This clone has only one observation. The chain couples TRBV14 to TRBJ2-7, with a possible D match to TRBD2 (6 bases). V was trimmed by 3 bases and J by 2 bases, leaving 14 bases between them. This CDR3 spans 15 amino acids. Germline CDR1 is SGHDN and CDR2 is FVKESK. The CDR3 coding sequence is TGTGCCAGCAGCCAGTTGGGGAGCGGGCCCTACGAGCAGTACTTC. Amino acid sequence: CASSQLGSGPYEQYF.